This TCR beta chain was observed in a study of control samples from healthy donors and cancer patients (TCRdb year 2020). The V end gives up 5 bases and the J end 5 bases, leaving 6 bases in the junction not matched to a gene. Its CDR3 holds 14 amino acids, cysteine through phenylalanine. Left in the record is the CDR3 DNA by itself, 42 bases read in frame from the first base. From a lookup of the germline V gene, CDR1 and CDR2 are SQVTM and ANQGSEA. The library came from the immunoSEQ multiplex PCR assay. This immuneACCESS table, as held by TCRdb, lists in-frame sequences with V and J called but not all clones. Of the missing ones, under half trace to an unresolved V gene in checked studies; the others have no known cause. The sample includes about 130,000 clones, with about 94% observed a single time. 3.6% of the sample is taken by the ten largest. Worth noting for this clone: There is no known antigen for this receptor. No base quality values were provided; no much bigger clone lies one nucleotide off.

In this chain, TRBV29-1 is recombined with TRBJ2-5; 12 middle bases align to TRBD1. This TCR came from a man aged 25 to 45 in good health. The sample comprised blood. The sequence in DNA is TGCAGCGTTTCCCGGGACAGGGGGCCCGAGACCCAGTACTTC. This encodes CSVSRDRGPETQYF. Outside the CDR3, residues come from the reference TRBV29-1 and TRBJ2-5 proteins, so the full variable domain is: SAVISQKPSRDICQRGTSLTIQCQVDSQVTMMFWYRQQPGQSLTLIATANQGSEATYESGFVIDKFPISRPNLTFSTLTVSNMSPEDSSIYLCSVSRDRGPETQYFGPGTRLLVL.